This TCR beta chain was retrieved from a study of blood T cell repertoires in COVID-19. Across the study: The origin of the acute and convalescent COVID-19 samples was the United States, Italy and Spain. In each case, the material was cDNA or gDNA derived from T cells, B-cell-depleted T cells, or PBMCs.

The ends were cut back, 3 bases at V and 5 bases at J, with 11 bases in the middle. This CDR3 region has 13 residues. Germline assignment: CDR1 SGHDT and CDR2 YYEEEE. Produced via immunoSEQ multiplex PCR; TCRdb's table is partial and in-frame only. The sample shows fewer than 400,000 clones, 90% of them seen only once. The TCR sequence derives from a young woman who had been exposed to COVID-19. Material: PBMCs or T cells enriched from blood (not recorded which). The chain couples TRBV5-6 to TRBJ2-5, with D maybe TRBD2 (5 bases). The CDR3 loop is CASSYDRGETQYF. In nucleotides, the CDR3 is TGTGCCAGCAGCTACGATAGAGGGGAGACCCAGTACTTC.